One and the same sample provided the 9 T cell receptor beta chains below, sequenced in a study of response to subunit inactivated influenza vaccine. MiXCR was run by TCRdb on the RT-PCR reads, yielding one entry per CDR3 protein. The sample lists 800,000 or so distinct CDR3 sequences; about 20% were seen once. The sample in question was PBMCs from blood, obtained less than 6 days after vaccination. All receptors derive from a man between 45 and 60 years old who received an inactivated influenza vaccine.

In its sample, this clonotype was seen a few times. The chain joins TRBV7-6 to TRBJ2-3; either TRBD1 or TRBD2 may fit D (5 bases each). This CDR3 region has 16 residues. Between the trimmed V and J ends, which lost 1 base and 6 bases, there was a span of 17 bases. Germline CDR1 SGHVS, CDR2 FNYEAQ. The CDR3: CASSLVSGVGVDTQYF. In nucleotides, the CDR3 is TGTGCCAGCAGCTTAGTTAGTGGAGTGGGGGTCGATACGCAGTATTTT.

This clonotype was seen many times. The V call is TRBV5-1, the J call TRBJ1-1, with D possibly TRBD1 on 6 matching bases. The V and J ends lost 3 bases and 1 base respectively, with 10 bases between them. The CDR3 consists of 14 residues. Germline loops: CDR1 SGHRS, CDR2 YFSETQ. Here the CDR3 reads CASSSGAANTEAFF. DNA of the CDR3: TGCGCCAGCAGCTCAGGGGCAGCGAACACTGAAGCTTTCTTT. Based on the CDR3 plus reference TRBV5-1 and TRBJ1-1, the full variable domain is KAGVTQTPRYLIKTRGQQVTLSCSPISGHRSVSWYQQTPGQGLQFLFEYFSETQRNKGNFPGRFSGRQFSNSRSEMNVSTLELGDSALYLCASSSGAANTEAFFGQGTRLTVV.

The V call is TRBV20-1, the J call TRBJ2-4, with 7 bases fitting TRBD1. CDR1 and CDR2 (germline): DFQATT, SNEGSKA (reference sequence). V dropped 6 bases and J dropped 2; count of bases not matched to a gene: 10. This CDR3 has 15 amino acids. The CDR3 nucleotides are TGCAGTGCCATATACAGGGGCCCCCCCAAAAACATTCAGTACTTC. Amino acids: CSAIYRGPPKNIQYF.

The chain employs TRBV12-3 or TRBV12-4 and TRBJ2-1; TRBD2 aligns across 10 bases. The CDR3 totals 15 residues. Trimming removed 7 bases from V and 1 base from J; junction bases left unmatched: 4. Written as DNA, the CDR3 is TGTGCCAGCATGAGACTAGCGGGTTCCTACAATGAGCAGTTCTTC. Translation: CASMRLAGSYNEQFF.

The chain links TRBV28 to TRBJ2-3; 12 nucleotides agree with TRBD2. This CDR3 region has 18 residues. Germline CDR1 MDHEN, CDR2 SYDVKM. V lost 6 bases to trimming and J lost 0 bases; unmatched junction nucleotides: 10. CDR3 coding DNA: TGTGCCAGCAGCTTTAGACTAGCGGGAGACCCTAGCACAGATACGCAGTATTTT. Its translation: CASSFRLAGDPSTDTQYF.

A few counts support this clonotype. The CDR3, as DNA: TGTGCCACCAGCATAACAGGGATAAATCAGCCCCAGCATTTT. Its translation is CATSITGINQPQHF. The chain recombines TRBV15 with TRBJ1-5; the D gene is possibly TRBD1 (6 bases). Trimming removed 4 bases from V and 4 bases from J, with 11 bases in between. The germline CDR1 and CDR2 sequences are LNHNV and YYDKDF (reference sequence). CDR3 length: 14 residues.

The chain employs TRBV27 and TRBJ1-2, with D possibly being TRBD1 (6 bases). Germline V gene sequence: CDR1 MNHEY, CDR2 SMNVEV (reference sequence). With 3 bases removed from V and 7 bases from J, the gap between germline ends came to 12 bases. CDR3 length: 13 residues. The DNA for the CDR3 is TGTGCCAGCAGTTTCCCGGGGGCTGTTGGCTACACCTTC. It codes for CASSFPGAVGYTF.

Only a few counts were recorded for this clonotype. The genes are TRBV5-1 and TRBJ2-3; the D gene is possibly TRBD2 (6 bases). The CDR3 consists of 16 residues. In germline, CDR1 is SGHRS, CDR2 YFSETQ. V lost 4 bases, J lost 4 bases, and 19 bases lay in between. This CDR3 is CASSHLASGVSDTQYF. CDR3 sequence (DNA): TGCGCCAGCAGCCATCTAGCGAGTGGGGTCTCAGATACGCAGTATTTT.

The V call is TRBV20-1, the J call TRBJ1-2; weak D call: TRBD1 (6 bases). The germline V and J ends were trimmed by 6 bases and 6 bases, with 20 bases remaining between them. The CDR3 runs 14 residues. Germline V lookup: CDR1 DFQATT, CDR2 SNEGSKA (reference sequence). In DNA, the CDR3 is TGCAGTGCAGCTCCCCGGGGGGGCGGTAATGGCTACACCTTC. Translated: CSAAPRGGGNGYTF.